This T cell receptor beta chain originates from a study of CD8+ T cells in alopecia areata. Sequencing templates came from extracted RNA that was reverse transcribed into cDNA. Some clones are missing from TCRdb's copy, which holds only in-frame ones; the method was immunoSEQ multiplex PCR. This sample has about 190,000 clones; 64% occur once, and the top ten carry 4% to 4.5%. Treatment reported: oral pan-JAK inhibitor, 5-10 mg twice daily. V was pared by 6 bases and J by 4 bases, with 19 bases between. There are 16 residues in the CDR3. CDR1 is MNHNY and CDR2 is SVGAGI in the germline V gene (reference sequence).

This receptor was taken from a human donor with alopecia areata. V gene TRBV6-6 combines with J gene TRBJ1-5; D call uncertain. The material sequenced was CD4+ T cells sorted from blood, taken at week 4, from a patient treated with tofacitinib. The CDR3 region is CASRLTAGSQNQPQHF. DNA of the CDR3: TGTGCCAGCAGGTTGACGGCAGGCAGTCAGAATCAGCCCCAGCATTTT.